One sample yielded the 8 T cell receptor beta chains listed below, sequenced in a study of graft-versus-host responses after intestinal transplantation (dated by TCRdb to about 2021). Dithiothreitol, EDTA incubations and collagenase D digestion were used to isolate intraepithelial and lamina propria lymphocytes from graft specimens. The library relied on the immunoSEQ multiplex PCR assay. Imported from immuneACCESS, the table was reduced by TCRdb to in-frame sequences with V and J called. These copies leave out some clones; in studies compared against another copy, an unresolved V gene accounts for under half, and the cause of the remainder is not known. The sample yields around 37,000 clones; approximately 90% were counted once. The ten largest account for roughly 17% of the sample. The sample here was ileum tissue, taken almost 210 days after intestinal transplant. Every receptor here comes from a human patient who received an intestinal transplant, so some T cells may come from the graft donor.

The chain couples TRBV9 to TRBJ2-2; D not certain. Between the trimmed V and J ends, which lost 0 bases and 1 base, there was a span of 7 bases. The germline gives CDR1 SGDLS, CDR2 YYNGEE. The CDR3 loop spans 15 amino acids. The CDR3 loop reads CASSVGPKNTGELFF. In DNA, the CDR3 is TGTGCCAGCAGCGTAGGCCCCAAGAACACCGGGGAGCTGTTTTTT.

The chain has TRBV4-2 and TRBJ2-7; 8 bases fit TRBD2. In germline, CDR1 is LGHNA, CDR2 YNFKEQ. With V trimmed by 2 bases and J by 0 bases, 3 bases remained unmatched. This CDR3 region has 15 residues. The CDR3 sequence: CASSQLSGSSYEQYF. DNA for the CDR3: TGTGCCAGCAGCCAACTAAGCGGGAGCTCCTACGAGCAGTACTTC.

A note on this clone: An end of the junction does not agree with germline; a read error may underlie this. This sequence joins TRBV10-3 and TRBJ2-1; D unclear. The CDR3 consists of 13 residues. CDR1 is ENHRY, CDR2 SYGVKD, per germline. The CDR3 region has the DNA TGTGCCATCAGTGACCTTTTCTACCATGAGCAGTTCTTC. It specifies CAISDLFYHEQFF.

The rearrangement uses TRBV28 and TRBJ2-2, with TRBD2 matching 11 bases. The germline V gene has CDR1 MDHEN and CDR2 SYDVKM. The CDR3 contains 17 residues. V lost 7 bases and J lost 0; bases outside the gene matches: 7. The CDR3 DNA sequence: TGTGCCAGCACCGCTAGCGGGAGGCAAACGAACACCGGGGAGCTGTTTTTT. Protein: CASTASGRQTNTGELFF.

V and J are TRBV11-3 and TRBJ2-1, with 7 bases that match TRBD2. The CDR3 consists of 13 residues. Germline CDR1 and CDR2: SGHNT and YENEEA. With V trimmed by 4 bases and J by 9 bases, 6 bases remained unmatched. For the CDR3, the DNA is TGTGCCAGCAGCTCCGAGGGGAGGGGTGAGCAGTTCTTC. Translation gives CASSSEGRGEQFF.

This clone was picked up a small number of times. The gene calls are TRBV7-8 and TRBJ1-6, with no clear D. CDR3 length equals 16 residues. Germline lookup yields CDR1 SGHVS and CDR2 FQNEAQ. V was trimmed by 5 bases and J by 0 bases, leaving 11 bases between them. The CDR3 region is CASSPRRSSYNSPLHF. CDR3 bases: TGTGCCAGCAGCCCACGGAGGAGCTCCTATAATTCACCCCTCCACTTT.

The chain is built from TRBV27 and TRBJ2-6; 8 nucleotides line up with TRBD1. The CDR3 has 18 amino acids. Trimming at V came to 5 bases and at J to 0 bases, leaving 9 bases not matched to a gene. Per germline, CDR1 MNHEY and CDR2 SMNVEV (reference sequence). CDR3 coding DNA: TGTGCCAGCAGTCCGGACAGGGCCTACAACTCTGGGGCCAACGTCCTGACTTTC. It translates to CASSPDRAYNSGANVLTF.

The chain carries TRBV7-9 and TRBJ1-1; maybe TRBD1 (6 bases). CDR3 size: 14 residues. Germline V gives CDR1 SEHNR, CDR2 FQNEAQ (reference sequence). V was cut by 5 bases and J by 6 bases, with 16 bases left in between. The CDR3 DNA reads TGTGCCAGCAGCCTCACACAGGGAGTAGCTGAAGCTTTCTTT. Translating gives CASSLTQGVAEAFF.